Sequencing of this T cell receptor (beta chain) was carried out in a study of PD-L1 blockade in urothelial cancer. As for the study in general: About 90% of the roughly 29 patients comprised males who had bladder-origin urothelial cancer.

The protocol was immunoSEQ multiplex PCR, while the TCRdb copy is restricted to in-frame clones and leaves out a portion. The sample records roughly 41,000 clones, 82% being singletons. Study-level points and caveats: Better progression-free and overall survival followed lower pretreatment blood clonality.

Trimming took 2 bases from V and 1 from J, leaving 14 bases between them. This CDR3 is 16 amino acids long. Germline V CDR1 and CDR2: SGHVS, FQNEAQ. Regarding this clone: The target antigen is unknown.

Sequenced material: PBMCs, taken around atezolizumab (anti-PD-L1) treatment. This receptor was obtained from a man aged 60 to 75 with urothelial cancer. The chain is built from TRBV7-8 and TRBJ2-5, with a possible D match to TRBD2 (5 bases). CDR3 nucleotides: TGTGCCAGCAGCTTATATACGGGGTCACTCCAAGAGACCCAGTACTTC. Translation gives CASSLYTGSLQETQYF.